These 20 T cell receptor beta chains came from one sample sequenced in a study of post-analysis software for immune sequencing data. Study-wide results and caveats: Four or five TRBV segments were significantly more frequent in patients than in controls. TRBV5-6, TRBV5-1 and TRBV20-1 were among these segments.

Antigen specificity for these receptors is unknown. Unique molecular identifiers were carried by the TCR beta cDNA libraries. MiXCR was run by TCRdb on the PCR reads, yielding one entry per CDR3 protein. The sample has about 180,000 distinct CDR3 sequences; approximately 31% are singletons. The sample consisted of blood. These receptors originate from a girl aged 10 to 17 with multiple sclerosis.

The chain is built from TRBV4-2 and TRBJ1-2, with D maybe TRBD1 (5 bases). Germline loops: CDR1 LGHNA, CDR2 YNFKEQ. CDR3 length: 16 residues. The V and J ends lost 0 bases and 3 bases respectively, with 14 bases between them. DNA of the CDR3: TGTGCCAGCAGCCAAGATGCGGCAGGGAGTGACTATGGCTACACCTTC. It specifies CASSQDAAGSDYGYTF.

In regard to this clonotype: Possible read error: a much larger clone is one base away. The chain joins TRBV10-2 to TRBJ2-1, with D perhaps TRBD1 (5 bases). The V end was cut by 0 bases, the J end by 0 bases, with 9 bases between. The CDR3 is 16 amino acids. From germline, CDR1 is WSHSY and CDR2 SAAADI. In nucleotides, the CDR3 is TGCGCCAGCAGTGAGTCCCCACAGGCCTCCTACAATGAGCAGTTCTTC. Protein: CASSESPQASYNEQFF.

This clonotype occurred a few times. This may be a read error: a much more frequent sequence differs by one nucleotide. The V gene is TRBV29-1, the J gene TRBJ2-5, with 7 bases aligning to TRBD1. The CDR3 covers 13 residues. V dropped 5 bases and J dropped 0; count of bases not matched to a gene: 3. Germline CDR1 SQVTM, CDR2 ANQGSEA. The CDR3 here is CSVRQGYQETQYF. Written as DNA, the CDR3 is TGCAGCGTTAGACAGGGATACCAAGAGACCCAGTACTTC.

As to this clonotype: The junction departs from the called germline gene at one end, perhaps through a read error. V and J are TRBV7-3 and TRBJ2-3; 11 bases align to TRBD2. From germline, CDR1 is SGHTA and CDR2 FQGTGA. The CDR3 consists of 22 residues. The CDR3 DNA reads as TGTGCCAGCGGCTTATTTCCCCCGGCTAGCGGGAGGCCCGCGGCGGGCACAGATACGCAGTATTTT. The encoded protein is CASGLFPPASGRPAAGTDTQYF.

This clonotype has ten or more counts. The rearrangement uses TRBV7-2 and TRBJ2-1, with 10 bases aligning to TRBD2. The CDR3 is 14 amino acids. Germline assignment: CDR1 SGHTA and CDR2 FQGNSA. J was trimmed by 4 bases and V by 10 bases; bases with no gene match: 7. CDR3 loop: CAIVSGRTYNEQFF. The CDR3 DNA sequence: TGTGCCATAGTTAGCGGGAGGACTTACAATGAGCAGTTCTTC.

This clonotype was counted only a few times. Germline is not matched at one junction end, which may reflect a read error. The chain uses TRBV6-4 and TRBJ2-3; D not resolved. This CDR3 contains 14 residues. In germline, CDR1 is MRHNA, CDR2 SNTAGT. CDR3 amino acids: CAGSAASGGDTQYF. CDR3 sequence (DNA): TGTGCCGGCAGCGCGGCGTCGGGTGGCGATACGCAGTATTTT.

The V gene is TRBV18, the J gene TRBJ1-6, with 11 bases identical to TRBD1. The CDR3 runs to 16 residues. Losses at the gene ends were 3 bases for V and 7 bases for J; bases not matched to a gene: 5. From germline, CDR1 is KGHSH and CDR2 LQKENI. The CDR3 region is CASSPSGQGGNSPLHF. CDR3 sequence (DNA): TGTGCCAGCTCACCGTCGGGACAGGGGGGAAATTCACCCCTCCACTTT. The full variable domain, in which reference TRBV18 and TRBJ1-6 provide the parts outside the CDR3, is NAGVMQNPRHLVRRRGQEARLRCSPMKGHSHVYWYRQLPEEGLKFMVYLQKENIIDESGMPKERFSAEFPKEGPSILRIQQVVRGDSAAYFCASSPSGQGGNSPLHFGNGTRLTVT.

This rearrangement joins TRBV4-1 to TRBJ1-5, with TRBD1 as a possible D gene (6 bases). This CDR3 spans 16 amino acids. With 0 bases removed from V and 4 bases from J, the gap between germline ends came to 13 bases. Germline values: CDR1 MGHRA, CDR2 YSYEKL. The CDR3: CASSQEGGMGNQPQHF. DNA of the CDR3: TGCGCCAGCAGCCAAGAAGGGGGAATGGGTAATCAGCCCCAGCATTTT.

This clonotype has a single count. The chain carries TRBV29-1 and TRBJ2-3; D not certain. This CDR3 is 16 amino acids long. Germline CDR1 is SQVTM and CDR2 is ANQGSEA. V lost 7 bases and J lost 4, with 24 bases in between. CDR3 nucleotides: TGCAGCGAGCCGACTTATATAGTTACGTGGGCAGATACGCAGTATTTT. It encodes CSEPTYIVTWADTQYF.

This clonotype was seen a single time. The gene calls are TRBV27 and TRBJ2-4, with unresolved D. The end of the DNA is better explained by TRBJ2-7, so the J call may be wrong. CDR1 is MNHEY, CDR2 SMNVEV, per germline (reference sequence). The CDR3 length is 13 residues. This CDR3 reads CASSLTPHYEQYF. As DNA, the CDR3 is TGTGCCAGCAGTTTAACCCCCCACTACGAGCAGTACTTC.

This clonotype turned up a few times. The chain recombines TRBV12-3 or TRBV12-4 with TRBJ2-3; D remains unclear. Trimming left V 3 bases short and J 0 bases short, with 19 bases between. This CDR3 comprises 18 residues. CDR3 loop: CASSFSFSGSLSTDTQYF. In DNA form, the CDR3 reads TGTGCCAGCAGTTTCTCTTTCTCGGGCAGCTTGAGCACAGATACGCAGTATTTT.

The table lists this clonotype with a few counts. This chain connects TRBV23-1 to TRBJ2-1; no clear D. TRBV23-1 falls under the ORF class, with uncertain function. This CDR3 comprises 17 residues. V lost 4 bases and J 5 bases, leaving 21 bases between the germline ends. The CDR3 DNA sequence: TGCGCCAGCAGTCCTCCGAGGACCCGGGTACCGGACAATGAGCAGTTCTTC. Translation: CASSPPRTRVPDNEQFF.

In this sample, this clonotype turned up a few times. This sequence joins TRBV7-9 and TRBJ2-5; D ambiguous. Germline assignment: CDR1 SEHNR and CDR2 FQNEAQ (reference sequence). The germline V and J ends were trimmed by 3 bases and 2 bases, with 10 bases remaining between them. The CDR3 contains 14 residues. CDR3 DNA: TGTGCCAGCAGCTTTGACACACAGCAAGAGACCCAGTACTTC. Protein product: CASSFDTQQETQYF.

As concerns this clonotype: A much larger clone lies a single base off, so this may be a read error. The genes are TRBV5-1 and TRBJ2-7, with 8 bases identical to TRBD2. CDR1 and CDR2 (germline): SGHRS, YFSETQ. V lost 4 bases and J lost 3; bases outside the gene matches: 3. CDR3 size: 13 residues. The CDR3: CASSRGGCYEQYF. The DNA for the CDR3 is TGCGCCAGCAGCCGGGGGGGGTGCTACGAGCAGTACTTC. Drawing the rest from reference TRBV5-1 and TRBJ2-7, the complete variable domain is KAGVTQTPRYLIKTRGQQVTLSCSPISGHRSVSWYQQTPGQGLQFLFEYFSETQRNKGNFPGRFSGRQFSNSRSEMNVSTLELGDSALYLCASSRGGCYEQYFGPGTRLTVT.

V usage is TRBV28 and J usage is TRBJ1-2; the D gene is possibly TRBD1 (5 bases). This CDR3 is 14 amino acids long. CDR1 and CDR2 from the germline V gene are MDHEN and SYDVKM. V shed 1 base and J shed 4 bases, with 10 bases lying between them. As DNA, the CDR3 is TGTGCCAGCAGTTTATCTCGAGGGGTCTATGGCTACACCTTC. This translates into CASSLSRGVYGYTF.

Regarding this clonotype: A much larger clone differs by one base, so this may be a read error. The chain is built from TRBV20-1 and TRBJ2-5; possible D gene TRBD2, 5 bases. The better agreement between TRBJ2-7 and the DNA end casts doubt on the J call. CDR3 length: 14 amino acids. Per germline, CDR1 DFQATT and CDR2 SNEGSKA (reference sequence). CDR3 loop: CSASDEGRLYEQYF. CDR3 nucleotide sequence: TGCAGTGCTAGTGACGAGGGTCGCCTGTACGAGCAGTACTTC.

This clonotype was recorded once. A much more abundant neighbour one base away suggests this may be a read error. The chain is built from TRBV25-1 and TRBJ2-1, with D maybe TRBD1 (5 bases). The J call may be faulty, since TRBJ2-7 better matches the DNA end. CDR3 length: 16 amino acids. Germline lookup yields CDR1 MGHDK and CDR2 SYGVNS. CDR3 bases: TGTGCCAGCAGTGAATCAGGGTTTAGCTCCTACAATGAGCAGTACTTC. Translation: CASSESGFSSYNEQYF.

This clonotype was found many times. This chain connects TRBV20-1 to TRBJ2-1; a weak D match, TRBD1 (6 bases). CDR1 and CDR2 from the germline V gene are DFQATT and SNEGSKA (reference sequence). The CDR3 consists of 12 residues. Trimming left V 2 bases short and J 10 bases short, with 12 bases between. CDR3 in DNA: TGCAGTGCTAGACCAACAGGGACCGAGCAGTTCTTC. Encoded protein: CSARPTGTEQFF.

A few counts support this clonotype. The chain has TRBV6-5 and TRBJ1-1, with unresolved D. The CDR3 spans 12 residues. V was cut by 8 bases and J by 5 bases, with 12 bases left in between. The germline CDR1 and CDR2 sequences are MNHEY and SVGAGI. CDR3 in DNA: TGTGCCAGCGTGAACGGTGGGACTGAAGCTTTCTTT. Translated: CASVNGGTEAFF.

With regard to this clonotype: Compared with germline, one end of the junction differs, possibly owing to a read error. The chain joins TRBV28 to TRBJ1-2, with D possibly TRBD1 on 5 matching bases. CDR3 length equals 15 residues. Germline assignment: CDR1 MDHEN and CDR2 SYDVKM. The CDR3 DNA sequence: TGTGCCAGCAGTTTATCACGACAGATTAACTATGGCTGCACCTTC. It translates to CASSLSRQINYGCTF.